The rows below give T cell receptor beta chains drawn from one sample of a study of OX40 agonist ivuxolimab in advanced cancers. The table came from immunoSEQ multiplex PCR; TCRdb's copy has only in-frame clones and leaves some out. Among tens of thousands of clones, about 92% were seen once, and the ten largest hold about 0.3%. The sequences come from CD4+ or CD8+ T cells sorted from blood, collected in a trial of the OX40 agonist ivuxolimab. The origin of the receptors is an adult with an advanced solid tumor such as melanoma, head and neck, liver or kidney cancer. Both conserved end residues are part of each CDR3. The D gene is left open where the match is weak. A row's size may be missing; if present it is once, few, many or a size class.

DNA: TGTGCCAGCAGTTTAGTAAGGTCACGGACAGGACCCACAGATACGCAGTATTTT
CDR3: CASSLVRSRTGPTDTQYF
size: NA
V: TRBV27
J: TRBJ2-3
D: TRBD1

DNA: TGTGCCAGCAGCTTAGCGACAGCATCAGCCGAGCAGTACTTC
CDR3: CASSLATASAEQYF
size: NA
V: TRBV7-6
J: TRBJ2-7
D: NA

DNA: TGTGCCAGCAGTGGGGGGGGCGCCGGCGAGCAGTACTTC
CDR3: CASSGGGAGEQYF
size: NA
V: TRBV6-1
J: TRBJ2-7
D: NA

DNA: TGTGCCAGCTCCCCGTCTGGGGGCCGCTATCAGCCCCAGCATTTT
CDR3: CASSPSGGRYQPQHF
size: once
V: TRBV2
J: TRBJ1-5
D: NA

DNA: TGTGCCAGCACTTTCCCCGCGGGGGGGCAGACTGAAGCTTTCTTT
CDR3: CASTFPAGGQTEAFF
size: NA
V: TRBV2
J: TRBJ1-1
D: NA

DNA: TGTGCCAGCAGTTACTTAGGACAGGGGGTTTCGAATGAGCAGTTCTTC
CDR3: CASSYLGQGVSNEQFF
size: few
V: TRBV6-5
J: TRBJ2-1
D: TRBD1

DNA: TGTGCCAGCAACCGCCATGATGGGACAGGGGAGACCCAGTACTTC
CDR3: CASNRHDGTGETQYF
size: NA
V: TRBV11-3
J: TRBJ2-5
D: TRBD1

DNA: TGTGCCTCCTCCCTCAGGGACGGGCAGCCCCAGCATTTT
CDR3: CASSLRDGQPQHF
size: few
V: TRBV6-5
J: TRBJ1-5
D: NA

DNA: TGCGCCAGCAGCGAAGAGGGAGCCTATGGCTACACCTTC
CDR3: CASSEEGAYGYTF
size: NA
V: TRBV5-1
J: TRBJ1-2
D: NA

DNA: TGTGCCAGCAGTCTCGACAGGGGTTATGGCTACACCTTC
CDR3: CASSLDRGYGYTF
size: once
V: TRBV28
J: TRBJ1-2
D: TRBD1

DNA: TGTGCCAGCTCACCAAGGGACTTCGCCTACGAGCAGTACTTC
CDR3: CASSPRDFAYEQYF
size: NA
V: TRBV18
J: TRBJ2-7
D: NA

DNA: TGTGCCAGCTCATTCAAGCCGTCGGAGCAGTTCTTC
CDR3: CASSFKPSEQFF
size: NA
V: TRBV18
J: TRBJ2-1
D: NA

DNA: TGTGCCTGGAGTGTAGGGGGATTCGCAGATACGCAGTATTTT
CDR3: CAWSVGGFADTQYF
size: NA
V: TRBV30
J: TRBJ2-3
D: NA

DNA: TGCGCCAGCAGAAATTCGGTAGATGCTTTCTTT
CDR3: CASRNSVDAFF
size: NA
V: TRBV4-1
J: TRBJ1-1
D: NA

DNA: TGTGCCAGCAGTTACTCCCAGCGGGGGGGCATTGATACGCAGTATTTT
CDR3: CASSYSQRGGIDTQYF
size: NA
V: TRBV6-5
J: TRBJ2-3
D: TRBD2

DNA: TGTGCCTGGAGTATGGACGGGCGGTTGCAAGCTTTCTTT
CDR3: CAWSMDGRLQAFF
size: NA
V: TRBV30
J: TRBJ1-1
D: NA

DNA: TGTGCCAGCACCACCGGACAGGGCTATGGCTACACCTTC
CDR3: CASTTGQGYGYTF
size: NA
V: TRBV28
J: TRBJ1-2
D: TRBD1

DNA: TGTGCCAGCAGCGTAGATGTTTATGGGGCATACACCTTC
CDR3: CASSVDVYGAYTF
size: NA
V: TRBV9
J: TRBJ1-2
D: NA

DNA: TGTGCCAGCAGCAGGGACAGCGAAACCGGGGAGCTGTTTTTT
CDR3: CASSRDSETGELFF
size: NA
V: TRBV2
J: TRBJ2-2
D: TRBD1

DNA: TGTGCCAGCAGTGGCCGGGACCGACCCGATAACTATGGCTACACCTTC
CDR3: CASSGRDRPDNYGYTF
size: NA
V: TRBV6-1
J: TRBJ1-2
D: NA

DNA: TGTGCCAGCAGGAGACAGGGGGTCGATGGCTACACCTTC
CDR3: CASRRQGVDGYTF
size: NA
V: TRBV6-6
J: TRBJ1-2
D: TRBD1

DNA: TGCGCCAGCAGCTCCCGCGCCGGTACTCATTCACCCCTCCACTTT
CDR3: CASSSRAGTHSPLHF
size: NA
V: TRBV5-1
J: TRBJ1-6
D: NA

DNA: TGTGCCAGCAGCCGGGGGACAACAATGACCGGGGAGCTGTTTTTT
CDR3: CASSRGTTMTGELFF
size: NA
V: TRBV7-9
J: TRBJ2-2
D: NA

DNA: TGTGCCAGCTCACCACCGTGGGAGACCCAGTACTTC
CDR3: CASSPPWETQYF
size: NA
V: TRBV18
J: TRBJ2-5
D: NA

DNA: TGTGCCAGCTCACTCGGACAGGGGGAAGACTATGGCTACACCTTC
CDR3: CASSLGQGEDYGYTF
size: NA
V: TRBV18
J: TRBJ1-2
D: TRBD1

DNA: TGTGCCAGCAGTGATACGTGGGGGCAACCCTACGCACCCCTCCACTTT
CDR3: CASSDTWGQPYAPLHF
size: NA
V: TRBV6-4
J: TRBJ1-6
D: NA

DNA: TGTGCCAGCAGCAAGGGACCTAACACTGAAGCTTTCTTT
CDR3: CASSKGPNTEAFF
size: once
V: TRBV11-3
J: TRBJ1-1
D: NA

DNA: TGTGCCAGCAGTTACTCCGGGACCGCGAACACTGAAGCTTTCTTT
CDR3: CASSYSGTANTEAFF
size: NA
V: TRBV6-6
J: TRBJ1-1
D: NA

DNA: TGTGCCAGCAGTTTATGGAAACAGTCAATTACCGGGGAGCTGTTTTTT
CDR3: CASSLWKQSITGELFF
size: once
V: TRBV28
J: TRBJ2-2
D: NA

DNA: TGTGCCAGCAGATTAGACAGGGGCGCCGACTATGGCTACACCTTC
CDR3: CASRLDRGADYGYTF
size: NA
V: TRBV2
J: TRBJ1-2
D: TRBD1

DNA: TGTGCCAGCAGCTTTGGCAACCAAGAGACCCAGTACTTC
CDR3: CASSFGNQETQYF
size: NA
V: TRBV5-4
J: TRBJ2-5
D: NA

DNA: TGTGCCTGGAGTGTGCATGAAAAACTGTTTTTT
CDR3: CAWSVHEKLFF
size: NA
V: TRBV30
J: TRBJ1-4
D: NA

DNA: TGCGCCAGCAGCCTGGTGGGGGGACAGGGGAACATTCAGTACTTC
CDR3: CASSLVGGQGNIQYF
size: NA
V: TRBV5-1
J: TRBJ2-4
D: TRBD1

DNA: TGTGCCAGCAGCCAAGGGCTCGGCGGGGGGGCGGTAGAGCAGTTCTTC
CDR3: CASSQGLGGGAVEQFF
size: NA
V: TRBV14
J: TRBJ2-1
D: TRBD2

DNA: TGTGCCAGTAGAGGTTTACAGGCAAACACTGAAGCTTTCTTT
CDR3: CASRGLQANTEAFF
size: NA
V: TRBV19
J: TRBJ1-1
D: NA

DNA: TGCGCCAGCAGCTTGGGGCGGCTACCTACAACTAACACAGATACGCAGTATTTT
CDR3: CASSLGRLPTTNTDTQYF
size: NA
V: TRBV5-1
J: TRBJ2-3
D: NA

DNA: TGTGCCAGCTCACCGCGGGGGGGGCAGGAAAAACTGTTTTTT
CDR3: CASSPRGGQEKLFF
size: NA
V: TRBV18
J: TRBJ1-4
D: NA

DNA: TGCGCCAGCAGCCAATTCGAAGAAAAACTGTTTTTT
CDR3: CASSQFEEKLFF
size: many
V: TRBV4-1
J: TRBJ1-4
D: NA

DNA: TGTGCCAGCAGGACTACCGACAGGAACACTGAAGCTTTCTTT
CDR3: CASRTTDRNTEAFF
size: NA
V: TRBV27
J: TRBJ1-1
D: NA

DNA: TGTGCCAGCAGTAACCTTGTTGAGACAGGGGATGGCTACACCTTC
CDR3: CASSNLVETGDGYTF
size: once
V: TRBV27
J: TRBJ1-2
D: TRBD1

DNA: TGTGCCAGCAGTTGGGACAGGGGGCCAGGAGGGGAACTGTTTTTT
CDR3: CASSWDRGPGGELFF
size: NA
V: TRBV6-6
J: TRBJ1-4
D: TRBD1

DNA: TGTGCCAACTCCCGGGACGGAAGATCTAACTATGGCTACACCTTC
CDR3: CANSRDGRSNYGYTF
size: NA
V: TRBV6-6
J: TRBJ1-2
D: NA

DNA: TGTGCCACCGCCCGGGAGCCGGACGGCAATCAGCCCCAGCATTTT
CDR3: CATAREPDGNQPQHF
size: NA
V: TRBV10-3
J: TRBJ1-5
D: NA

DNA: TGTGCCAGCAGCTTAGTAGCGGAGAGTAACTATGGCTACACCTTC
CDR3: CASSLVAESNYGYTF
size: NA
V: TRBV7-2
J: TRBJ1-2
D: NA